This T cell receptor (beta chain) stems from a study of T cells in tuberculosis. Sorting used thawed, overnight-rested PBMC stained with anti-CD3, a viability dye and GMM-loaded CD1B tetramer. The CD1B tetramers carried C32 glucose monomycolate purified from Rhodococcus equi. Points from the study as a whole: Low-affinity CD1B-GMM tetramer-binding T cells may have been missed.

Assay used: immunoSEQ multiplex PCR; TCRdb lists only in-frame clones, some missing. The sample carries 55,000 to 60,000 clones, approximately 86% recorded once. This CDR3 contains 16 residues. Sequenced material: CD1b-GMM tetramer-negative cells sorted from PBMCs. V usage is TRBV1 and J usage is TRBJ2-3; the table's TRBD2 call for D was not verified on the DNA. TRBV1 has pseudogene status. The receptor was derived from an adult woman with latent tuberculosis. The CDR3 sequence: CTSSQGCGGVGDTQYF. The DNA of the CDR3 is TGCACCAGCAGCCAAGGATGCGGCGGGGTCGGAGATACGCAGTATTTT.